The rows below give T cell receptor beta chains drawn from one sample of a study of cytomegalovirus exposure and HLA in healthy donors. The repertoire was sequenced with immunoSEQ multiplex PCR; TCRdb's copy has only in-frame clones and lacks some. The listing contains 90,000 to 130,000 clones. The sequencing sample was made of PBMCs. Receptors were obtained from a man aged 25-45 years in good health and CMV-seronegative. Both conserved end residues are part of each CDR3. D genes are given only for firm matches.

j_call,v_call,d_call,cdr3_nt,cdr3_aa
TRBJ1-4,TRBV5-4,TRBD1,TGTGCCAGCAGCAAACAGGGGGCAGCTAATGAAAAACTGTTTTTT,CASSKQGAANEKLFF
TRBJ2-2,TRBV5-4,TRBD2,TGTGCCAGCAGCTCTAGCGGGGGTAGGACCGGGGAGCTGTTTTTT,CASSSSGGRTGELFF
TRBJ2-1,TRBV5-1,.,TGCGCCAGCAGCCACCTGACTTCCCACTCCTACAATGAGCAGTTCTTC,CASSHLTSHSYNEQFF
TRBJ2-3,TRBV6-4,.,TGTGCCAGCAGTCCGCTAGCAGGAGGCGCAGATACGCAGTATTTT,CASSPLAGGADTQYF
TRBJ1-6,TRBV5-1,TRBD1,TGCGCCAGCAGCTCGACTACAGGGGTGGTATATAATTCACCCCTCCACTTT,CASSSTTGVVYNSPLHF
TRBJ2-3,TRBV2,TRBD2,TGTGCCAGCAGTGGGGACGGGGGGGACACAGATACGCAGTATTTT,CASSGDGGDTDTQYF
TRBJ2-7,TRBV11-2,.,TGTGCCAGCAGCTTGGGAGGAGGGAACGAGCAGTACTTC,CASSLGGGNEQYF
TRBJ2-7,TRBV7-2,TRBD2,TGTGCCAGCAGCGTGGGACTAGCGGGGAATTACGAGCAGTACTTC,CASSVGLAGNYEQYF
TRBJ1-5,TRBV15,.,TGTGCCACCAGCAGGAACACAAACCAGCCCCAGCATTTT,CATSRNTNQPQHF
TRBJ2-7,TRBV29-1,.,TGCAGCGCTGCTGTAGCCTACGAGCAGTACTTC,CSAAVAYEQYF
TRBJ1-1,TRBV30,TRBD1,TGTGCCTGGGGCACCAGGGGGTCCATACTTATGAACACTGAAGCTTTCTTT,CAWGTRGSILMNTEAFF
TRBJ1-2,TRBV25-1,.,TGTGCCAGCAGTGACAGTCGCTATGGCTACACCTTC,CASSDSRYGYTF
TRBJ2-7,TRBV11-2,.,TGTGCCAGCAGCTCCCGTGGGGGCAGGGAAAGCGAGCAGTACTTC,CASSSRGGRESEQYF
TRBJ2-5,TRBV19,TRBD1,TGTGCCAGTAGTTACCGGGACAGGGGACAAGAGACCCAGTACTTC,CASSYRDRGQETQYF
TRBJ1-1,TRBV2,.,TGTGCCAGCCGAGGGTCGTTGAACACTGAAGCTTTCTTT,CASRGSLNTEAFF
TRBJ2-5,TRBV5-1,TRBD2,TGCGCCAGCAGCCTGGTGGGACTAGCGGGTGAGACCCAGTACTTC,CASSLVGLAGETQYF
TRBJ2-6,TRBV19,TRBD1,TGTGCCAGTAGTCCCGGGACAGGGGGCTTTGGGGCCAACGTCCTGACTTTC,CASSPGTGGFGANVLTF
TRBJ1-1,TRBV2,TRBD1,TGTGCCAGCAGTAATTCCGGGACAGGGGGCACTGAAGCTTTCTTT,CASSNSGTGGTEAFF
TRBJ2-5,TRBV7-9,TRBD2,TGTGCCAGCAGCTTGCTAGCGGGGGGGCGCTGGGAGACCCAGTACTTC,CASSLLAGGRWETQYF
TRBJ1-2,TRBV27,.,TGTGCCAGCAGTTTATCGATAATAACAGGGAGAGGTGGCTACACCTTC,CASSLSIITGRGGYTF
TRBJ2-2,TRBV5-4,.,TGTGCCAGCAGCTTGGGACTCTTCGGGGAGCTGTTTTTT,CASSLGLFGELFF
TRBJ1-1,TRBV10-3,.,TGTGCCATCAGTGAGACCGACAGCAGGGAAGCTTTCTTT,CAISETDSREAFF
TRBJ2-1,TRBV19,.,TGTGCCAGCAACACCCCAAACAGAGCCTCCTCCTACAATGAGCAGTTCTTC,CASNTPNRASSYNEQFF
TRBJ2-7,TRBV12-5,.,TGTGCTAGTGGTTTGGGCCCTTGGACAGAGCAGTACTTC,CASGLGPWTEQYF
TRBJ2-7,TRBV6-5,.,TGTGCCAGCAGCCTTAACCTCAGGGGCTCCTACGAGCAGTACTTC,CASSLNLRGSYEQYF
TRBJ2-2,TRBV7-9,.,TGTGCCAGCAGCTTACAGGGAAGCACCGGGGAGCTGTTTTTT,CASSLQGSTGELFF
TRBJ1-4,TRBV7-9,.,TGTGCCAGCAGCTTAAATAACAGGGCAACTAATGAAAAACTGTTTTTT,CASSLNNRATNEKLFF
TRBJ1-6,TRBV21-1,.,TGTGCCAGCAGCAAAGGACAGGCCACCGGGAATTCACCCCTCCACTTT,CASSKGQATGNSPLHF
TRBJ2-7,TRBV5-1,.,TGCGCCAGCAGCTCCTCCGACAGGATCGACGAGCAGTACTTC,CASSSSDRIDEQYF
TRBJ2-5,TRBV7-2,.,TGTGCCAGCAGCTTATACCAGGGAAAAGAGACCCAGTACTTC,CASSLYQGKETQYF
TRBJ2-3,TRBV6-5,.,TGTGCCAGCAGTTACTCGTTCAGAACAGATACGCAGTATTTT,CASSYSFRTDTQYF
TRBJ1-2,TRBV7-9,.,TGTGCCAGCAGCTCAGGGAATGGCTACACCTTC,CASSSGNGYTF
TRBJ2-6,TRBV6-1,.,TGTGCCGCCGGGTTTGGGTCTGGGGCCAACGTCCTGACTTTC,CAAGFGSGANVLTF
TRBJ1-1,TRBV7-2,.,TGTGCCAGCAGCCCCTATAGGGGCGGTTTGGCGACTGAAGCTTTCTTT,CASSPYRGGLATEAFF
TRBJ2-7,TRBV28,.,TGTGCCAGCAGATCTTTTGAGGAGGTCCCCCACGAGCAGTACTTC,CASRSFEEVPHEQYF
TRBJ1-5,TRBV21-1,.,TGTGCCAGCGGCGGGACAGGGGTCCATAGCAATCAGCCCCAGCATTTT,CASGGTGVHSNQPQHF
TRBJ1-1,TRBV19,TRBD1,TGTGCCAGTAGTATAATAGCCGGGACAGGGACAGCTTTCTTT,CASSIIAGTGTAFF
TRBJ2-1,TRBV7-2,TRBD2,TGTGCCAGCAGCTTACGCGGGGGGACCGCCGGGGAGCAGTTCTTC,CASSLRGGTAGEQFF
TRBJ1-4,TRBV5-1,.,TGCGCCAGCAGCCAGATCACAACTAATGAAAAACTGTTTTTT,CASSQITTNEKLFF
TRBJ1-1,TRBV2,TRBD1,TGTGCCAGCAGTGGACAGGGAAGAAATACTGAAGCTTTCTTT,CASSGQGRNTEAFF
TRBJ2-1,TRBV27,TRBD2,TGTGCCAGCAGCGGGGGGATGGCTAGCTCCTACAATGAGCAGTTCTTC,CASSGGMASSYNEQFF
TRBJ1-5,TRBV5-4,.,TGTGCCAGCAGCTCCGGCCAGGGCCCCAATCAGCCCCAGCATTTT,CASSSGQGPNQPQHF
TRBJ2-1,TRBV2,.,TGTGCCAGCAGTGTTCGCGATGAGCAGTTCTTC,CASSVRDEQFF
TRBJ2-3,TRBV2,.,TGTGCCAGCAGTGACCAGGGGGGCCCAGATACGCAGTATTTT,CASSDQGGPDTQYF
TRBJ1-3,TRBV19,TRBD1,TGTGCCAGTAGTAGCCGACAGGGGCGCCCTGGAAACACCATATATTTT,CASSSRQGRPGNTIYF
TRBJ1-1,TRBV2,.,TGTGCCAGCAGCCCGCGAACTGAAGCTTTCTTT,CASSPRTEAFF
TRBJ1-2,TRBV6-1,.,TGTGCCAGCAGTCTCGGACAGTATAACTATGGCTACACCTTC,CASSLGQYNYGYTF
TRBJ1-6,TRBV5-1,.,TGCGCCAGCAGCTTGGAAACAGGCCGAAATTCACCCCTCCACTTT,CASSLETGRNSPLHF
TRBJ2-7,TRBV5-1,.,TGCGCCAGCAGCTTGGCCGTAAACGCCGGGGAGCAGTACTTC,CASSLAVNAGEQYF
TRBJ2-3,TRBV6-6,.,TGTGCCAGCAGGCCCCGGGCGGGGTATACGCAGTATTTT,CASRPRAGYTQYF
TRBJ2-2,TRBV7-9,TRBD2,TGTGCCAGCGGCGGCGGGGGGACGAACACCGGGGAGCTGTTTTTT,CASGGGGTNTGELFF
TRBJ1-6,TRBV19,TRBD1,TGTGCCAGTAGTCCCTTAGACAGGGTTAATTCACCCCTCCACTTT,CASSPLDRVNSPLHF
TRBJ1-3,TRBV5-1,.,TGCGCCAGCAGCTTGGCAGGGGTCTCCTCTGGAAACACCATATATTTT,CASSLAGVSSGNTIYF
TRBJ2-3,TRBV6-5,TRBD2,TGTGCCAGCAGGGGGGGGAGTGCAGATACGCAGTATTTT,CASRGGSADTQYF
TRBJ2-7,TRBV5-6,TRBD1,TGTGCCAGCAGCCCGGGACAGCCCTCCTACGAGCAGTACTTC,CASSPGQPSYEQYF